This paragraph covers one T cell receptor beta chain sequence. Its specific antigen is unknown. It has no much larger one-base neighbor in the sample; base qualities were not kept. The CDR3 spans 14 residues, from the cysteine through the phenylalanine. Just the 42-base CDR3 DNA is kept, in frame starting at base 1. The germline V gene (reference sequence) yields DFQATT for CDR1 and SNEGSKA for CDR2. V and J lose 5 bases and 6 bases, and a span of 18 bases separates them. Library method: 5' RACE. TCRdb names Illumina HiSeq 2500 as the instrument used. A second roughly 7 to 11 cycle PCR used a sample-barcoded 5' primer and a J-beta primer mix. Each TCR beta cDNA molecule received a unique molecular identifier from a template-switch 5' adaptor carrying 12 random nucleotides. Each sample yielded at least 2.5 million CDR3-containing paired-end reads. First-strand cDNA was synthesized from all RNA with the Mint cDNA synthesis kit, primed by a TRBC-specific oligonucleotide. All cDNA was treated with uracil-DNA glycosylase and then went through a first 18-cycle PCR with the universal primers M1SS and BC2_uni_R. Turning to the authors' computational methods: For normalization, 1 million high-quality reads, each with a distinct molecular identifier, were randomly selected from each sample. Instead of being binned into consensus sequences, reads with shared molecular identifiers were discarded. MiTCR, with a Q25 quality threshold and the strictest error-elimination algorithm, was used for CDR3 identification, clonotype clustering and error correction. A nonparametric unseen species model with Euler transformation was used to estimate a lower bound on total TCR beta diversity. Clones were called with MiXCR by TCRdb after fastp trimmed the public reads at Q25, and only in-frame beta chains were retained. Identical CDR3 protein sequences are pooled into one entry, listed with their most common genes and DNA. For this entry, the V and J calls and clone size follow TCRdb and not the study's own pipeline. The sample data list about 1.4 million distinct CDR3 sequences, and around 59% of these were observed just once. Clones ranked in the top ten supply over 5% of the sample.

The record originates from a study of blood T cells in healthy people across ages (dated by TCRdb to between 2015 and 2016). Background for the entire study: In model experiments, template switching captured about one uniquely barcoded TCR beta cDNA molecule for every two T cells. Two additional independent replicas of 1 million unique cDNA reads from the same blood draw were analyzed for two donors (one aged 18 to 30 and one aged 80 or older). To avoid experimental bias, donors of different ages were distributed randomly across sequencing lanes. The donors were split into four age groups: young (average around 17 years), middle-aged (about 40), aged (about 56) and long-lived (roughly 86). To track age-related changes in TCR beta repertoire diversity, the study relied on deep sequencing normalized with unique cDNA molecular identifiers.

Study-level results and caveats: Total diversity estimates from one million sequenced T cells were considered lower bounds and underestimates. Because the CMV infection status of the donors was unknown, age-related changes in expanded clonotypes may potentially have been confounded. Because profiling used bulk unsorted PBMCs, naive and antigen-experienced compartments could not be compared conclusively. The long-lived group showed more naive CD4+ T cells, fewer expanded clones and increased TCR diversity than the aged group, suggesting age selection. Observed TCR beta diversity per million T cells fell roughly linearly with age, and a significant reduction was already apparent by age approximately 41. There was a strong correlation between observed TCR beta diversity and the percentage of naive T cells measured by flow cytometry.

The 39 donors, aged about 6 to 100 years, were systemically healthy Caucasian individuals from Russia. Roughly 10 milliliters of peripheral blood were drawn from each donor into EDTA-treated Vacutainer tubes. Ficoll-Paque density-gradient centrifugation was used to isolate PBMCs, with at least 6.5 million per sample. Trizol reagent was used to extract total RNA from PBMCs, with at least 6 micrograms per sample. Naive CD45RAhigh/CD27high T cell percentages were measured by flow cytometry on a PBMC aliquot from every donor. The source is a man younger than 35 in good health. The sequenced sample was blood. The chain joins TRBV20-1 to TRBJ2-3; the D region possibly corresponds to TRBD2 (6 bases align). The DNA sequence is as follows: TGCAGTGCTTTTCGCGGGACGAGAGCTGATACGCAGTATTTT. This translates into CSAFRGTRADTQYF.